What follows describes a single T cell receptor (beta chain). What it binds is unknown. CDR3 length: 10 residues. Trimming removed 0 bases at V and 11 bases at J, with 7 bases between. Germline V CDR1 and CDR2: DFQATT, SNEGSKA (reference sequence). Clones were sequenced by immunoSEQ multiplex PCR, and TCRdb holds only the in-frame ones, with some missing. The repertoire holds under 150,000 clones, with approximately 86% as singletons. The data derive from a study of cytomegalovirus exposure and HLA in healthy donors. Study-level results: High specificity and sensitivity for cytomegalovirus status were reported for the classifier. Researchers catalogued 150 or so TCR beta chains as cytomegalovirus-associated.

The sequence derives from a woman between 18 and 30 years old in good health and CMV-seropositive. Sample: PBMCs. The rearrangement joins TRBV20-1 to TRBJ1-1, with no clear D. The CDR3 is CSARDSVAFF. The DNA for the CDR3 is TGCAGTGCTAGAGACAGTGTTGCTTTCTTT.